This TCR beta chain was identified during a study of cytomegalovirus exposure and HLA in healthy donors. General study points: The productive fraction for most TCR beta V segments was about 90% or about 30% in an earlier analysis.

This clone was recorded once. Its target is unknown. The CDR3 runs 15 residues. Trimming took 1 base from V and 4 from J, leaving 11 bases between them. Germline lookup yields CDR1 MGHRA and CDR2 YSYEKL. The PCR contained 60 Vbeta and 13 Jbeta primers. Methods used by the authors: In a later analysis, of 84 million or so unique beta chains, about 12 million appeared in at least two donors. Measured with immunoSEQ multiplex PCR; TCRdb has only the in-frame clones, and not every one. V and J calls and clone size are copied from that table; D and trimming were computed from the DNA. The repertoire includes 160,000 or so clones, roughly four fifths of them detected once, and about 1.6% sits in the top ten.

Sample: PBMCs. The TCR sequence derives from a man aged 40-55 years in good health and CMV-seronegative. This chain uses TRBV4-1 with TRBJ2-1, with a possible D match to TRBD2 (5 bases). CDR3 nucleotide sequence: TGCGCCAGCAGCCAAGGGGCGGGTCCTTACAATGAGCAGTTCTTC. It yields the protein CASSQGAGPYNEQFF.